This TCR beta chain was recorded in a study of Ad26.COV2.S vaccination and SARS-CoV-2 variants. Study details: By the intramuscular route, Ad26.COV2.S was given once, or twice 56 days apart. Whole-study results and caveats: Breadth measured for non-spike TCRs was similar across vaccine and placebo recipients.

Treatment meaning: approximately 18 received Ad26.COV2.S at low or high dose, single or two shots; several received placebo; per-sample allocation not given. The samples were gathered on day 63 after the first injection of vaccine or placebo. Profiled with immunoSEQ multiplex PCR; TCRdb holds only in-frame clones, not every one. Found here are some 450,000 clones, roughly 91% of them singletons; the top ten hold about 4.5%. Comment on this clone: No antigen is known for it.

V was clipped by 6 bases and J by 4 bases; unmatched bases: 8. CDR1 is SEHNR, CDR2 FQNEAQ, per germline (reference sequence). This CDR3 is built from 15 residues. The specimen comprised peripheral blood, sampled in a trial of Ad26.COV2.S vaccine versus placebo. The chain is built from TRBV7-9 and TRBJ1-4; TRBD1 aligns across 7 bases. This sequence originates from a person aged 18-60 years who received the Ad26.COV2.S COVID-19 vaccine or a placebo. CDR3 sequence: CASSTGTALNEKLFF. Here the CDR3 DNA reads TGTGCCAGCAGTACGGGGACAGCGCTTAATGAAAAACTGTTTTTT.